The 17 T cell receptor beta chains given below trace back to one sample, sequenced in a study of T-cell memory formation after mild COVID-19. From the 5' RACE reads, TCRdb called clonotypes with MiXCR, one entry per CDR3 protein. The table includes 470,000 or so distinct CDR3 sequences, around 25% detected once. Sequenced material: PBMCs or a T cell subset sorted from them (not recorded which). The receptors derive from an adult woman who had mild COVID-19 (a few samples of this study predate the infection). Cell type and time point are not known.

This rearrangement joins TRBV2 to TRBJ2-1; 9 positions agree with TRBD2. V was clipped by 4 bases and J by 4 bases; unmatched bases: 11. Per germline, CDR1 SNHLY and CDR2 FYNNEI. The length of the CDR3 is 17 residues. The chain's CDR3 is CASSAESAGGPYNEQFF. The CDR3 DNA sequence: TGTGCCAGCAGTGCTGAGTCGGCGGGAGGGCCGTACAATGAGCAGTTCTTC.

This clonotype was detected only a few times. V and J are TRBV5-1 and TRBJ2-1, with 13 bases fitting TRBD2. CDR3 length: 15 residues. Looked up from germline, CDR1 is SGHRS and CDR2 is YFSETQ. V was clipped by 4 bases and J by 7 bases; unmatched bases: 5. Here the CDR3 DNA reads TGCGCCAGCAGCACACTAGCGGGAGGGAAGAATGAGCAGTTCTTC. It yields the protein CASSTLAGGKNEQFF.

The rearrangement links TRBV11-2 to TRBJ2-1; TRBD2 is a possible D gene (7 bases). V lost 9 bases to trimming and J lost 7 bases, with 19 bases between them. Germline CDR1 reads SGHAT; CDR2 reads FQNNGV. The CDR3 runs to 14 residues. The CDR3 DNA reads TGTGCCAGTCGGAAGGGGGGGAGAGGGAATGAGCAGTTCTTC. It yields the protein CASRKGGRGNEQFF.

This clonotype occurred a few times. The V and J genes are TRBV7-7 and TRBJ2-1; TRBD2 agrees at 14 bases. This CDR3 has 17 residues. V was clipped by 5 bases and J by 8 bases; unmatched bases: 11. Germline values: CDR1 SSHAT, CDR2 FNYEAQ (reference sequence). In DNA, the CDR3 is TGTGCCAGCAGCCCTTCCTTGACTAGCGGGGGGGTGGATGAGCAGTTCTTC. This translates into CASSPSLTSGGVDEQFF.

This clonotype was seen a few times. This rearrangement joins TRBV25-1 to TRBJ1-2, with a weak D call TRBD1 (6 bases). The CDR3 contains 16 residues. V was clipped by 6 bases and J by 0 bases, with 17 bases between them. Germline CDR1 is MGHDK and CDR2 is SYGVNS. The CDR3 coding sequence is TGTGCCAGCAGGGGCGGGGGGCGACCCCCTAACTATGGCTACACCTTC. Protein sequence: CASRGGGRPPNYGYTF.

The gene calls are TRBV2 and TRBJ1-3, with D maybe TRBD1 (6 bases). CDR1 and CDR2 (germline): SNHLY, FYNNEI. The CDR3 runs 14 residues. V dropped 3 bases and J dropped 4 bases, with 10 bases sitting between them. The CDR3 sequence is CASSDAGGGNTIYF. CDR3 bases: TGTGCCAGCAGTGATGCGGGGGGCGGAAACACCATATATTTT.

This sequence joins TRBV12-3 or TRBV12-4 and TRBJ2-1, with no clear D. The CDR3 runs to 14 residues. V lost 6 bases, J lost 0 bases, and 9 bases lay in between. In DNA form, the CDR3 reads TGTGCCAGCAGCTCAGGAGCCTCCTACAATGAGCAGTTCTTC. It is translated as CASSSGASYNEQFF.

This clonotype showed up just a few times. The J gene is TRBJ2-3, the V gene TRBV19; 7 nucleotides agree with TRBD1. V shed 0 bases and J 0 bases; nucleotides not matched to a gene: 6. The CDR3 extends over 17 amino acids. The V gene's germline CDR1 is LNHDA and CDR2 SQIVND (reference sequence). CDR3 nucleotides: TGTGCCAGTAGTATAGAATTCTACAGGGGTAGCACAGATACGCAGTATTTT. Its translation: CASSIEFYRGSTDTQYF.

As regards this clonotype: A read error may explain this, as a much larger clone is one base away. The genes are TRBV2 and TRBJ2-3; TRBD1 agrees at 7 bases. This CDR3 contains 15 residues. Germline CDR1 reads SNHLY; CDR2 reads FYNNEI. The CDR3: CAGSPGQIRTDTQYF. The CDR3 DNA sequence: TGTGCCGGCAGCCCGGGACAGATACGCACAGATACGCAGTATTTT.

This clonotype was counted between two and nine times. This rearrangement joins TRBV6-1 to TRBJ2-7, with D unclear. This CDR3 is 13 amino acids long. Trimming removed 2 bases from V and 6 bases from J, with 11 bases in between. Germline V gives CDR1 MNHNS, CDR2 SASEGT. The CDR3 nucleotides are TGTGCCAGCAGTGAACTTGGGTGGCGCGAGCAGTACTTC. Translated, it gives CASSELGWREQYF.

This clonotype was picked up a small number of times. The chain couples TRBV9 to TRBJ2-4; TRBD1 might be the D (6 bases). V lost 0 bases and J lost 3, with 10 bases in between. There are 15 residues in the CDR3. Germline CDR1 is SGDLS and CDR2 is YYNGEE. Written as DNA, the CDR3 is TGTGCCAGCAGCGTAGATCCAGGGGTCAAAAACATTCAGTACTTC. This codes for CASSVDPGVKNIQYF.

This clonotype appeared a few times. J is TRBJ1-5 and V is TRBV19, with unresolved D. The CDR3 has 16 amino acids. Germline-derived CDR1 and CDR2 are LNHDA and SQIVND (reference sequence). Trimming removed 3 bases at V and 1 base at J, with 13 bases between. CDR3 in amino acids: CASSIDRGRSNQPQHF. The DNA for the CDR3 is TGTGCCAGTAGTATTGACCGCGGGAGAAGCAATCAGCCCCAGCATTTT.

V and J are TRBV9 and TRBJ2-6, with 8 bases fitting TRBD2. CDR1 is SGDLS and CDR2 is YYNGEE in the germline V gene. V lost 7 bases, J lost 11 bases, and 5 bases stayed unmatched. There are 12 residues in the CDR3. CDR3 DNA: TGTGCCAGCGGTGGCGGGGGGTACGTCCTGACTTTC. Translating it yields CASGGGGYVLTF.

The V gene is TRBV3-1, the J gene TRBJ2-1, with TRBD1 matching over 7 bases. Per the germline V gene, CDR1 is LGHDT and CDR2 is YNNKEL (reference sequence). The length of the CDR3 is 13 residues. V gave up 2 bases and J gave up 6 bases; unmatched junction bases: 1. The CDR3 region has the DNA TGTGCCAGCAGCCAAAGGACAGGCAATGAGCAGTTCTTC. This translates into CASSQRTGNEQFF.

The chain uses TRBV24-1 and TRBJ2-1; 7 bases are a match to TRBD2. With 4 bases clipped from V and 2 bases from J, the junction kept 7 bases outside the gene matches. The CDR3 totals 16 residues. Germline V gene data show CDR1 as KGHDR and CDR2 as SFDVKD. The CDR3 nucleotides read TGTGCCACCAGTGACAAGCGGGGTGGGCCCTACAATGAGCAGTTCTTC. Translating it yields CATSDKRGGPYNEQFF.

This clonotype has at least ten counts. The junction shows a germline mismatch at one end, possibly a read error. The rearrangement links TRBV2 to TRBJ2-3, with D perhaps matching TRBD1 (6 bases). This CDR3 comprises 15 residues. CDR1 is SNHLY, CDR2 FYNNEI, per germline. The CDR3 sequence: CAGRNRAWGTDTQYF. DNA of the CDR3: TGTGCCGGCAGGAACAGGGCGTGGGGCACAGATACGCAGTATTTT.

The sample holds a few counts of this clonotype. The chain has TRBV6-5 and TRBJ2-2; either TRBD1 or TRBD2 may supply D (5 bases each). Germline lookup yields CDR1 MNHEY and CDR2 SVGAGI. The CDR3 has 16 amino acids. V lost 5 bases, J lost 0 bases, and 13 bases lay in between. The chain's CDR3 is CASSDTGTSNTGELFF. As DNA, the CDR3 is TGTGCCAGCAGTGACACCGGGACCTCGAACACCGGGGAGCTGTTTTTT.